This record concerns one T cell receptor beta chain sequence. The PCR was carried out with 60 Vbeta primers and 13 Jbeta primers. Generated by immunoSEQ multiplex PCR, the TCRdb table keeps only in-frame clones and is missing some. Altogether about 110,000 clones are present, 65% to 75% being singletons, with the ten largest covering about 4.9%. CDR1 and CDR2 (germline): SGHTA, FQGNSA. Trimming took 5 bases from V and 3 from J; bases not matched to a gene: 12. The CDR3 covers 17 residues. This entry comes from a study of cytomegalovirus exposure and HLA in healthy donors. The sequence was obtained from a man aged 25-40 years in good health and CMV-seropositive. Sequenced input: PBMCs. V gene TRBV7-2 combines with J gene TRBJ2-3, with 9 nucleotides matching TRBD2. As DNA, the CDR3 is TGTGCCAGCAGCCGTTTGCGGGGGGGCGGTGTTACAGATACGCAGTATTTT. Protein: CASSRLRGGGVTDTQYF.